This TCR beta chain emerged from a study of blood T cell repertoires in COVID-19. Turning to the study itself: The United States, Italy and Spain provided the acute and convalescent COVID-19 samples. The analysed material was cDNA or gDNA that came from T cells, B-cell-depleted T cells, or PBMCs.

Measured with immunoSEQ multiplex PCR; TCRdb has only the in-frame clones, and not every one. The sample contains some 250,000 clones, roughly four fifths of which appear only once. CDR3 length: 13 amino acids. Germline V gene sequence: CDR1 SGHAT, CDR2 FQDESV (reference sequence). The V end lost 0 bases, the J end lost 7 bases, and 9 bases lay between the germline ends. Sequenced sample: peripheral blood. This sequence joins TRBV11-1 and TRBJ1-1, with no clear D. The sequence was collected from a man in his thirties or forties who had recovered from COVID-19. CDR3 in amino acids: CASSLAMESEAFF. Written as DNA, the CDR3 is TGTGCCAGCAGCTTAGCGATGGAGAGTGAAGCTTTCTTT.